Listed below are T cell receptor beta chains from one sample, sequenced in a study of Graves' ophthalmopathy and Graves' hyperthyroidism. Via MiXCR, TCRdb re-called the multiplex PCR reads, giving one row per CDR3 protein. Counted here are 200,000 to 250,000 distinct CDR3 sequences, 20% to 25% occurring once; the ten biggest clones make up about 40%. Input material: peripheral blood. All receptors derive from a woman aged 45-65 years with Graves' ophthalmopathy. The CDR3 runs from the conserved cysteine through the conserved F or W.

>TRBV11-2
CASSLWHGFTGELFF
>TRBV19
CASSRNRGGASQETQYF
>TRBV28
CASSLNRGYQPQHF
>TRBV2
CASSEDRGDGYTF
>TRBV20-1
CSAAVGYSNQPQHF
>TRBV15
CATSTGRGYEQYF
>TRBV12-3/TRBV12-4
CASSSRNTGGYEQYF
>TRBV6-5
CASSYATGSTEAFF
>TRBV12-3/TRBV12-4
CASSWVGTGELGTEAFF
>TRBV5-1
CASSHDSTYGYTF
>TRBV6-5
CASHRGMNTEAFF
>TRBV7-3
CASSLMVWGGKTEAFF
>TRBV10-3
CAISESTGTGSETQYF
>TRBV7-2
CASSSPGYTF
>TRBV6-1
CASRGFTKETQYF
>TRBV2
CASSVRRGQETQYF
>TRBV29-1
CSVAGGTSGTYEQYF
>TRBV6-6
CASRMGSGNQEEAFF
>TRBV2
CASSEEAAHSNQPQHF
>TRBV6-1
CASSQVGGYEQYF
>TRBV6-2/TRBV6-3
CASSRGTFSYEQYF
>TRBV12-3/TRBV12-4
CASSPGTGANEQYF
>TRBV11-2
CASSSVGYGYTF
>TRBV4-1
CASSSGEGRNEQYF
>TRBV5-4
CASSWSWREGEETQYF
>TRBV5-4
CASSLAGGAQYF
>TRBV6-1
CASRAPSKTQYF
>TRBV11-2
CASSPNRGGLGTGELFF
>TRBV6-5
CASNPLQGQSNQPQHF
>TRBV5-1
CASSLVAWGGEQYF
>TRBV24-1
CATSDTGPYGYTF
>TRBV19
CASSAQGQARSDQPQHF
>TRBV9
CASSSHSGISKNIQYF
>TRBV4-1
CASSQDMRNTEAFF
>TRBV7-9
CASRGTGILYGYTF
>TRBV11-2
CASSLGPRQRLQETQYF
>TRBV12-3/TRBV12-4
CASRRQGGSPLHF
>TRBV11-1
CASSTTGTTHEIEQYF
>TRBV20-1
CSARGSTGPTGNSPLHF
>TRBV6-1
CASSPIRDRVTEAFF
>TRBV20-1
CSAEDRTSGYEQYF
>TRBV29-1
CSVERTNYGYTF
>TRBV11-2
CASSLDAGTGFEQYF
>TRBV2
CAQRRDSNQPQHF
>TRBV20-1
CSAENYGYTF